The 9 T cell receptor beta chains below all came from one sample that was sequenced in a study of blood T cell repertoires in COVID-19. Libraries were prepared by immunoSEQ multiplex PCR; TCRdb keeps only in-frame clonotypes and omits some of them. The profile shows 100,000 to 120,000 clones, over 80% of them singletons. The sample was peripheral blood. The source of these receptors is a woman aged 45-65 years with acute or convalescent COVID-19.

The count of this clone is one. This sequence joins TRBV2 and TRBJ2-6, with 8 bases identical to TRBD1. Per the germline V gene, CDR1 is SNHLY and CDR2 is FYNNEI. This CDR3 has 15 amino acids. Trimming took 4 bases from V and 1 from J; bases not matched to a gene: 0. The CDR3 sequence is CASSGTGSGANVLTF. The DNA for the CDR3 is TGTGCCAGCAGTGGGACAGGGTCTGGGGCCAACGTCCTGACTTTC.

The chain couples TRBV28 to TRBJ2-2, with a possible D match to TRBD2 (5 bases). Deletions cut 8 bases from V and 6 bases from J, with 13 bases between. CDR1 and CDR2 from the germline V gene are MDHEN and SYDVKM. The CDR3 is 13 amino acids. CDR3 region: CASWYGEAGELFF. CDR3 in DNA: TGTGCCAGCTGGTACGGGGAAGCCGGGGAGCTGTTTTTT.

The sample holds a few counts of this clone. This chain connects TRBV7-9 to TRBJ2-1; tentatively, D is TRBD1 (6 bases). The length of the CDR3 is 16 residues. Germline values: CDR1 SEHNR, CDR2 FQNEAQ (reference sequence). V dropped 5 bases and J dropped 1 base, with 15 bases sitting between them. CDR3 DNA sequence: TGTGCCAGCAGCCCGACCCACAGGGTATCCTACAATGAGCAGTTCTTC. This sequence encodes CASSPTHRVSYNEQFF.

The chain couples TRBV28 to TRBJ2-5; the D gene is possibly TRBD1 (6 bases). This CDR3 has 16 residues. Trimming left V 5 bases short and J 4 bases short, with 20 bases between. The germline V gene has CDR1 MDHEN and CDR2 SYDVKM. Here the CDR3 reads CASSPLDRLVGETQYF. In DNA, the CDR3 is TGTGCCAGCAGTCCGCTCGACAGGCTCGTAGGAGAGACCCAGTACTTC.

The CDR3 DNA sequence: TGTGCCAGTAGGGACAGGGTCCATCAGCCCCAGCATTTT. This translates into CASRDRVHQPQHF. V gene TRBV19 combines with J gene TRBJ1-5; 8 nucleotides agree with TRBD1. Germline CDR1 LNHDA, CDR2 SQIVND (reference sequence). The CDR3 is made up of 13 amino acids. V trimming: 6 bases; J trimming: 5 bases; junction bases outside the gene matches: 3.

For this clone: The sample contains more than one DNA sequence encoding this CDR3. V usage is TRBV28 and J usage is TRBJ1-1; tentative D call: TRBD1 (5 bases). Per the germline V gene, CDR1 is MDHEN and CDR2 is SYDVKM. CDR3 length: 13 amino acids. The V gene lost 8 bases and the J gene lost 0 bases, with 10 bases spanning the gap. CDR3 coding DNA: TGTGCCAGCCGGCGGGGGTTGAACACTGAAGCTTTCTTT. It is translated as CASRRGLNTEAFF.

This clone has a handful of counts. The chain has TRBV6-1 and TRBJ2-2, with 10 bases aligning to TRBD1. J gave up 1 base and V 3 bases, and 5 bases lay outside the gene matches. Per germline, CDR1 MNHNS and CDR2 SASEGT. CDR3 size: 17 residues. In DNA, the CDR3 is TGTGCCAGCAGTGAGTCGACAGGGGGCTTGAACACCGGGGAGCTGTTTTTT. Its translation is CASSESTGGLNTGELFF.

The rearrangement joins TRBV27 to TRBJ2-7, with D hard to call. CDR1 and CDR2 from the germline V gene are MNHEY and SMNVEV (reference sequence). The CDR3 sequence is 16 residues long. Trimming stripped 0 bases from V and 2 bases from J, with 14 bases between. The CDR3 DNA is TGTGCCAGCAGTTTATCCCCCGGCGGAAAGACCTACGAGCAGTACTTC. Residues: CASSLSPGGKTYEQYF.

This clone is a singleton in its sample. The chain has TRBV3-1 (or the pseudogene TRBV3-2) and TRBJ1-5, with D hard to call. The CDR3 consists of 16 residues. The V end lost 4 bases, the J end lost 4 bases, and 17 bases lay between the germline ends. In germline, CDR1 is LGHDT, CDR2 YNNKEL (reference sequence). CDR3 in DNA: TGTGCCAGCAGCCCGGGTGGAGGCATGGGGAATCAGCCCCAGCATTTT. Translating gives CASSPGGGMGNQPQHF.